This T cell receptor (beta chain) was sequenced for a study of chemoradiotherapy in HPV16-positive cancers. Overall study: Functional T-cell assays on two HPV16-positive patients' cells defined candidate HPV-specific clones and common TCR motifs.

Here immunoSEQ multiplex PCR was the method, and the copy in TCRdb shows in-frame clones only, minus some. This sample has more than 1,000 clones, with roughly nine tenths found just once. The CDR3 is 15 residues long. Trimming removed 0 bases from V and 3 bases from J, with 11 bases in between. Germline CDR1 is MGHDK and CDR2 is SYGVNS. The chain has TRBV25-1 and TRBJ2-5; D remains ambiguous. This receptor was identified in a human donor with HPV-associated anogenital cancer. The input for sequencing was tumor tissue, taken from a patient who underwent chemoradiotherapy. CDR3 sequence: CASSEYGTAEETQYF. The CDR3 DNA sequence: TGTGCCAGCAGTGAATATGGAACAGCAGAAGAGACCCAGTACTTC.